The next 3 T cell receptor beta chains were all read from a single sample in a study of vaccination and CD4 T cells after COVID-19. Treatment reported: roughly 11-day PBMC culture with coronavirus spike peptide pools or control peptides (ViraFEST assay). These receptors have no known antigen. Sequenced with the Oncomine TCR Beta short-read assay was DNA taken from cultured CD4+ T cells. TCRdb re-called the PCR reads through MiXCR, storing one row per CDR3 protein. The sample lists under 20,000 distinct CDR3 sequences, around 43% occurring once. The material was CD4+ T cells from blood, cultured in vitro, obtained before SARS-CoV-2 vaccination. The receptors shown here come from a human donor who had recovered from COVID-19.

Comments on this clonotype: A much larger clone sits a single nucleotide away, making a read error possible. This chain connects TRBV6-1 to TRBJ1-5; TRBD1 is a possible D gene (6 bases). This CDR3 has 15 amino acids. V was clipped by 4 bases and J by 0 bases, with 10 bases between them. The germline V gene has CDR1 MNHNS and CDR2 SASEGT. The CDR3 nucleotides are TGTGCCAGCAGTGGAGCGGGACATAGCAATCAGCCCCAGCATTTT. The encoded protein is CASSGAGHSNQPQHF.

This clonotype appeared a few times. The chain recombines TRBV11-3 with TRBJ2-3, with D unresolved. In germline, CDR1 is SGHNT, CDR2 YENEEA. Trimming shortened V by 4 bases and J by 3 bases, and 11 bases separated the two germline ends. The CDR3 has 14 amino acids. CDR3 sequence reads: CASSSMLTTDTQYF. CDR3 in DNA: TGTGCCAGCAGCTCCATGCTGACGACAGATACGCAGTATTTT.

This clonotype has just a few counts. The chain joins TRBV28 to TRBJ1-2; D is undetermined. Trimming removed 5 bases at V and 5 bases at J, with 12 bases between. The CDR3 consists of 13 residues. Germline CDR1 and CDR2: MDHEN and SYDVKM. The CDR3 here is CASSPRAGYGYTF. CDR3 DNA sequence: TGTGCCAGCAGTCCCAGAGCGGGATATGGCTACACCTTC.